This T cell receptor (beta chain) was sequenced during a study of T cell changes during pregnancy in multiple sclerosis. This CDR3 region has 14 residues. Germline V gives CDR1 SGHTA, CDR2 FQGTGA. After removal of 6 bases from V and 4 bases from J, the junction contained 7 bases not matched to a gene. Assay used: immunoSEQ multiplex PCR; TCRdb lists only in-frame clones, some missing. The table lists tens of thousands of clones, 88% of them singletons. The source is a female donor with multiple sclerosis, enrolled in a pregnancy study. The V call is TRBV7-3, the J call TRBJ1-2, with 8 bases lining up with TRBD1. This sample comprised peripheral blood, obtained in the first trimester of pregnancy. CDR3 amino acids: CASSLQGGGYGYTF. CDR3 in DNA: TGTGCCAGCAGTTTACAGGGGGGTGGCTATGGCTACACCTTC.